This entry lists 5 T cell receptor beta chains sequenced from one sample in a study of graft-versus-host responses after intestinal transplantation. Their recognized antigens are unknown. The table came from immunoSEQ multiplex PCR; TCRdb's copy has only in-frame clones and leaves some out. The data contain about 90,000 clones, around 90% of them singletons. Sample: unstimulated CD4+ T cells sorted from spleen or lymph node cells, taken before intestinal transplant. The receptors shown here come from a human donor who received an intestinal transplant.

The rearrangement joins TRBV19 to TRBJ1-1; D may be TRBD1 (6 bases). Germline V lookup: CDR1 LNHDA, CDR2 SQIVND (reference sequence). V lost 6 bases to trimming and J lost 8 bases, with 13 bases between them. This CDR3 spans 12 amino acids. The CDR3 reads CASRERTAEAFF. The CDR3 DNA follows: TGTGCCAGTAGGGAGCGGACAGCCGAAGCTTTCTTT. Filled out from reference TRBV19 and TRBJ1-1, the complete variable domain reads DGGITQSPKYLFRKEGQNVTLSCEQNLNHDAMYWYRQDPGQGLRLIYYSQIVNDFQKGDIAEGYSVSREKKESFPLTVTSAQKNPTAFYLCASRERTAEAFFGQGTRLTVV.

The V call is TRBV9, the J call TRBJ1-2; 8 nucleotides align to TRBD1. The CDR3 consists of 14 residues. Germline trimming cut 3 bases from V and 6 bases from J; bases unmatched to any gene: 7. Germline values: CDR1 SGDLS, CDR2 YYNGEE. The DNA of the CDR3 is TGTGCCAGCAGCGCCAACAGGGGGAGAAATGGCTACACCTTC. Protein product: CASSANRGRNGYTF.

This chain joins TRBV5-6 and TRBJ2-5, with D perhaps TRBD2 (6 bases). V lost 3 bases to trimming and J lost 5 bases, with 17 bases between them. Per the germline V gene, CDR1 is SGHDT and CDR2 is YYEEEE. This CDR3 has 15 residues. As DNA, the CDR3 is TGTGCCAGCAGCTGGAAGGCCACCGCGGGGGAGACCCAGTACTTC. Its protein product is CASSWKATAGETQYF.

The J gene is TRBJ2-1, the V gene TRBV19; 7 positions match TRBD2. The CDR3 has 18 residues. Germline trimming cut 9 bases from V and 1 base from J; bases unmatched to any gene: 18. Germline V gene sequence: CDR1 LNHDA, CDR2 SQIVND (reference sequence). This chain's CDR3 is CASRTRTSPLRSYNEQFF. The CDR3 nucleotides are TGTGCCAGCAGAACGAGGACTAGTCCCCTCCGATCCTACAATGAGCAGTTCTTC.

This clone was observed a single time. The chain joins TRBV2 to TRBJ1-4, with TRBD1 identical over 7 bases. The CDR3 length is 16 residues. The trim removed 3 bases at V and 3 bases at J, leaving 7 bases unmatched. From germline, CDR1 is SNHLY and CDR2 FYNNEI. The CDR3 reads CASSEGSGTANEKLFF. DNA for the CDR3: TGTGCCAGCAGTGAGGGATCCGGGACAGCTAATGAAAAACTGTTTTTT.